This T cell receptor beta chain stems from a study of blood T cell repertoires in COVID-19. Data came from immunoSEQ multiplex PCR; TCRdb stores just in-frame clones and leaves some out. This sample has approximately 170,000 clones, with 90% found just once. Germline CDR1 and CDR2: MNHEY and SMNVEV (reference sequence). The CDR3 sequence is 15 residues long. V lost 2 bases to trimming and J lost 6 bases, with 13 bases between them. The V call is TRBV27, the J call TRBJ1-4; D possibly corresponds to TRBD1 (6 bases). The sequence was collected from a man aged 55-75 years with active or convalescent COVID-19. Sequences were obtained from peripheral blood. CDR3 nucleotides: TGTGCCAGCAGTTTAATGTCGGCAGGGGATGAAAAACTGTTTTTT. Translating it yields CASSLMSAGDEKLFF.